This T cell receptor (beta chain) derives from a study of T cells after yellow fever vaccination. Germline V gene sequence: CDR1 MGHRA, CDR2 YSYEKL. CDR3 length: 15 amino acids. Trimming removed 1 base at V and 0 bases at J, with 7 bases between. Each CDR3 protein gets one entry after TCRdb re-called the 5' RACE reads with MiXCR. The repertoire holds 150,000 to 200,000 distinct CDR3 sequences, with roughly a tenth as singletons. The sample holds a few counts of this clonotype. The chain carries TRBV4-1 and TRBJ1-5; D might be TRBD1 (5 bases). Sample: CD8+ T cells sorted from PBMCs, taken 45 days after the yellow fever booster vaccination. The receptor was isolated from a young man who received the YFV17D yellow fever vaccine. The CDR3 DNA reads as TGCGCCAGCAGCCAAGCAGGGAGTAGCAATCAGCCCCAGCATTTT. Its translation is CASSQAGSSNQPQHF.